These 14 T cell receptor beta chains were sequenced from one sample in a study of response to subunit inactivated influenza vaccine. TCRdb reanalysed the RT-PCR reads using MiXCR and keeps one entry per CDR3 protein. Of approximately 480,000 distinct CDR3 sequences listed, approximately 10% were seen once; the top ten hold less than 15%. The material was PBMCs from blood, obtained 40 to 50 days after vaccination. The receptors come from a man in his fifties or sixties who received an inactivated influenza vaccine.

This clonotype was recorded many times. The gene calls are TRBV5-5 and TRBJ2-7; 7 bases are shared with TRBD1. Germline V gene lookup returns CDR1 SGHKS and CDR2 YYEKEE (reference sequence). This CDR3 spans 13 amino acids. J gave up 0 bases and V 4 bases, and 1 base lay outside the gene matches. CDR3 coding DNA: TGTGCCAGCAGCGGGGACAGCTCCTACGAGCAGTACTTC. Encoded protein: CASSGDSSYEQYF.

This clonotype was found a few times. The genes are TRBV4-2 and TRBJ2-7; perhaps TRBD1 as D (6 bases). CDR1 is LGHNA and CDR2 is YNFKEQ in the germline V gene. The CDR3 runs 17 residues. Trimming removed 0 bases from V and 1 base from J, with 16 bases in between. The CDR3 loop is CASSQDNGDTLSYEQYF. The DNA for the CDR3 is TGTGCCAGCAGCCAAGATAATGGGGACACCCTTTCCTACGAGCAGTACTTC.

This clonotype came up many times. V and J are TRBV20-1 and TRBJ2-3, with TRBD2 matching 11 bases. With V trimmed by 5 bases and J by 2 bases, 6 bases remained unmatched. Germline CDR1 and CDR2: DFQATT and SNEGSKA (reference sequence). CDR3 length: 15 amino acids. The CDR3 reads CSARSGGVFTDTQYF. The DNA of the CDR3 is TGCAGTGCTCGTAGCGGGGGGGTTTTCACAGATACGCAGTATTTT.

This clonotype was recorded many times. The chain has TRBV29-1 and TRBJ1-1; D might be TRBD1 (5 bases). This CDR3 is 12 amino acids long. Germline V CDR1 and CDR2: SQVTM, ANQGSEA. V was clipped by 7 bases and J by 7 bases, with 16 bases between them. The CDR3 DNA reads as TGCAGCGGGGGCATGCGGGATATTGAAGCTTTCTTT. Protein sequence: CSGGMRDIEAFF.

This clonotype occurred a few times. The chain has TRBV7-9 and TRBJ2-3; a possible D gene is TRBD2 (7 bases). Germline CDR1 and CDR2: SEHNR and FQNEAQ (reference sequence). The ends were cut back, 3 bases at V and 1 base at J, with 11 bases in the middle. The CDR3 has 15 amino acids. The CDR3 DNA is TGTGCCAGCAGCTTTGGGGGGGCCCGCACAGATACGCAGTATTTT. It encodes CASSFGGARTDTQYF.

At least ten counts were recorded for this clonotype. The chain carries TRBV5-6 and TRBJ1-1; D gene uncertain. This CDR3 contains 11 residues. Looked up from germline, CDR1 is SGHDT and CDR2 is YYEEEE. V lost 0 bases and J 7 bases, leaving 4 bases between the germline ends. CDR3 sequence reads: CASSLDFEAFF. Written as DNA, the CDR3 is TGTGCCAGCAGCTTGGACTTTGAAGCTTTCTTT.

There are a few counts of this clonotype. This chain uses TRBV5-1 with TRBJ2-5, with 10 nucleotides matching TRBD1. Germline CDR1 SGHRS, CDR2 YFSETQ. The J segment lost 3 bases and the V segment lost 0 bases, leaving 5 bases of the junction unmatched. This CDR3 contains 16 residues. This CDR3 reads CASSLGGTGVEETQYF. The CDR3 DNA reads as TGCGCCAGCAGCTTGGGCGGGACAGGGGTCGAAGAGACCCAGTACTTC.

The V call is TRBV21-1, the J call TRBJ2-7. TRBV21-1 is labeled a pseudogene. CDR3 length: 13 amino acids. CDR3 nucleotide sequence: TGTGCCAGCAGCAATCCGGCAGACTACGAGCAGTACTTC. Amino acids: CASSNPADYEQYF.

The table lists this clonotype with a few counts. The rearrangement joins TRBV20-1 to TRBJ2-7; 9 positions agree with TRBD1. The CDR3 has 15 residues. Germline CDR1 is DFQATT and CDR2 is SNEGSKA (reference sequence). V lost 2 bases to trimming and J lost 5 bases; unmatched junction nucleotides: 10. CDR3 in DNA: TGCAGTGCTAGAATAACAGGGGGCGCAGTCGACGAGCAGTACTTC. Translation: CSARITGGAVDEQYF.

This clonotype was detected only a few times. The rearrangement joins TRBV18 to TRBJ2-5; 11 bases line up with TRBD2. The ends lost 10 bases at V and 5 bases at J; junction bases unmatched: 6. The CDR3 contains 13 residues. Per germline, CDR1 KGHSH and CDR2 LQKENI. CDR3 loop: CATQLAGVETQYF. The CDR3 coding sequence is TGTGCCACCCAACTAGCGGGAGTTGAGACCCAGTACTTC.

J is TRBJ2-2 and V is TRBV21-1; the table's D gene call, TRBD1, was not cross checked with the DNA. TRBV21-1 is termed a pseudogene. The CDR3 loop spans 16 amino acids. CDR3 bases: TGTGCCAGCAGCGACCGGGACAGGGGAGGCACCGGGGAGCTGTTTTTT. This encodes CASSDRDRGGTGELFF.

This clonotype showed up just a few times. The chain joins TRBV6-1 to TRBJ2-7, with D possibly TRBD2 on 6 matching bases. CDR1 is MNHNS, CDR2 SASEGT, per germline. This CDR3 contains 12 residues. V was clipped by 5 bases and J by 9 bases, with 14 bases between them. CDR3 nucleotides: TGTGCCAGCAGTACGTCCCGGGACTCGCAGTACTTC. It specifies CASSTSRDSQYF.

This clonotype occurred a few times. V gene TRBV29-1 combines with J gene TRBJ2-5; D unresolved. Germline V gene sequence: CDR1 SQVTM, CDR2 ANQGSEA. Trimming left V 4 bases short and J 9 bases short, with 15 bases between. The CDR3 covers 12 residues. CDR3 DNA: TGCAGCGTTGGTGACTCAAAGTGGGCCCAGTACTTC. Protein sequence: CSVGDSKWAQYF.

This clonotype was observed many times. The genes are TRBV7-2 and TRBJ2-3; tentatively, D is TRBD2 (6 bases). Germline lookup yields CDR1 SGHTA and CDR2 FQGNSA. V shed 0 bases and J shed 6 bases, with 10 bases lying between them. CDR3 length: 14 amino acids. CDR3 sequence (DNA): TGTGCCAGCAGCTTAGCTGGGGGGATGGATACGCAGTATTTT. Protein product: CASSLAGGMDTQYF. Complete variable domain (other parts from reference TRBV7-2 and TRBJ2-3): GAGVSQSPSNKVTEKGKDVELRCDPISGHTALYWYRQSLGQGLEFLIYFQGNSAPDKSGLPSDRFSAERTGGSVSTLTIQRTQQEDSAVYLCASSLAGGMDTQYFGPGTRLTVL.